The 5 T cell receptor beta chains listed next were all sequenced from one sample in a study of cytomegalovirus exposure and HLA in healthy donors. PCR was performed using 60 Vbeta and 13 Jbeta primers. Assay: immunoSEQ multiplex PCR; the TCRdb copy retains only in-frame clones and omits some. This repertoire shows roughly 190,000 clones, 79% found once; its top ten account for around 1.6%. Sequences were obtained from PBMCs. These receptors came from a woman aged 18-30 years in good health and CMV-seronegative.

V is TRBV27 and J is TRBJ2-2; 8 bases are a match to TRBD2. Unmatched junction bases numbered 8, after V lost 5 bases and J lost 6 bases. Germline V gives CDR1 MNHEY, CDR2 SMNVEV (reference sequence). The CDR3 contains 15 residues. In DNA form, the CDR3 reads TGTGCCAGCAGTCGTTCCGGGACTAGGGCCGGGGAGCTGTTTTTT. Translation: CASSRSGTRAGELFF.

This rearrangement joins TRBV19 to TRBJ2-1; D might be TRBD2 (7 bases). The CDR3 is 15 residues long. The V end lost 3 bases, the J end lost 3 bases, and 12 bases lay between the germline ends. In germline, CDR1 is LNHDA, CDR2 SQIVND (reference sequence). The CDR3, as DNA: TGTGCCAGTAGTATGGGCGGGGGCTACTACAATGAGCAGTTCTTC. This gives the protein CASSMGGGYYNEQFF.

CDR3 nucleotide sequence: TGTGCCAGCAGCAAAGCGCAGGGGGCGTCTGGGGCCAACGTCCTGACTTTC. Its translation: CASSKAQGASGANVLTF. The gene calls are TRBV21-1 and TRBJ2-6; the D call of TRBD1 is as the table states it, not checked on the DNA. TRBV21-1 is labeled a pseudogene. The CDR3 runs to 17 residues.

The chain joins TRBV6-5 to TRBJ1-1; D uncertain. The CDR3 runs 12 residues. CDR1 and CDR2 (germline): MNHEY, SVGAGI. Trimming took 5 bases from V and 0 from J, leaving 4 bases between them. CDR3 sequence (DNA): TGTGCCAGCAGTACTTTGAACACTGAAGCTTTCTTT. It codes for CASSTLNTEAFF.

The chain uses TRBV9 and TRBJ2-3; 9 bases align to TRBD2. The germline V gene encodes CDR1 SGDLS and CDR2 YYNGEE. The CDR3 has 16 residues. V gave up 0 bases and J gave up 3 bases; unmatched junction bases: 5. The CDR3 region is CASSVGASGVTDTQYF. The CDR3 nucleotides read TGTGCCAGCAGCGTAGGAGCTAGCGGGGTGACAGATACGCAGTATTTT.